Only a few counts were recorded for the clone carrying this T cell receptor (beta chain). This entry is derived from a study of cytomegalovirus exposure and HLA in healthy donors. Primers: 60 Vbeta forward and 13 Jbeta reverse. The data were produced by immunoSEQ multiplex PCR, yet TCRdb's version contains in-frame clones alone and is incomplete. There are more than 75,000 clones in the sample; 80% to 90% occur only once, and roughly 2.3% lies in the top ten. The receptor's source is a man between 18 and 29 years old in good health and CMV-seronegative. The sample taken for sequencing was PBMCs.

The CDR3 sequence is CASSYGQPYNEQFF. In DNA form, the CDR3 reads TGCGCCAGCAGCTATGGACAGCCCTACAATGAGCAGTTCTTC. The rearrangement uses TRBV5-1 and TRBJ2-1; TRBD1 is a possible D gene (6 bases). The V end was cut by 3 bases, the J end by 2 bases, with 9 bases between. CDR3 length equals 14 residues. Per germline, CDR1 SGHRS and CDR2 YFSETQ.